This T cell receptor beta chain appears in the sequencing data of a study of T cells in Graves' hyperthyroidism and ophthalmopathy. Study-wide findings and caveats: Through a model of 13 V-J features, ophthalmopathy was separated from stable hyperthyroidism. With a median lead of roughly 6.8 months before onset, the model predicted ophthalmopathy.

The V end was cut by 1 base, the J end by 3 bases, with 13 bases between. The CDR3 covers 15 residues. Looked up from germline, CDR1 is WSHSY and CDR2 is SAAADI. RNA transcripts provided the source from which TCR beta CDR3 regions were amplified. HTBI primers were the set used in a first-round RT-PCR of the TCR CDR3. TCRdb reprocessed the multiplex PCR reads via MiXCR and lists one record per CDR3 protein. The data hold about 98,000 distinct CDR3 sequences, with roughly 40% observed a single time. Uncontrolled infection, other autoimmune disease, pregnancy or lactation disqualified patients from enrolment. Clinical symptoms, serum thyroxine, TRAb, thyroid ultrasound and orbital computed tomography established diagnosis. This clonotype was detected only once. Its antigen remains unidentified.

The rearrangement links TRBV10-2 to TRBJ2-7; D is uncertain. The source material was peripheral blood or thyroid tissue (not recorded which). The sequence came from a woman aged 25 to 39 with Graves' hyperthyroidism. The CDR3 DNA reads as TGCGCCAGCAGTGAGTTTCGGCAGATCCTCTACGAGCAGTACTTC. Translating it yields CASSEFRQILYEQYF.